A single sample is the source of the 30 T cell receptor beta chains below, sequenced in a study of cytomegalovirus exposure and HLA in healthy donors. PCR amplification relied on 60 Vbeta primers (plus 13 Jbeta primers). Assay: immunoSEQ multiplex PCR; the TCRdb copy retains only in-frame clones and omits some. The sample includes approximately 170,000 clones, 65% to 85% of them seen just once. The sequenced sample consisted of PBMCs. The receptor set was obtained from a male donor in good health and CMV-seronegative.

The chain recombines TRBV6-5 with TRBJ2-2, with D possibly TRBD1 on 6 matching bases. CDR1 and CDR2 (germline): MNHEY, SVGAGI. Trimming took off 7 bases at V and 0 bases at J, with 6 bases between the two ends. CDR3 length equals 13 residues. CDR3 in amino acids: CASKGANTGELFF. The CDR3 DNA follows: TGTGCCAGCAAGGGGGCGAACACCGGGGAGCTGTTTTTT.

This clone came up once. The chain is built from TRBV7-6 and TRBJ2-3; 9 bases line up with TRBD1. The germline gives CDR1 SGHVS, CDR2 FNYEAQ. The CDR3 covers 16 residues. The J segment lost 8 bases and the V segment lost 4 bases, leaving 13 bases of the junction unmatched. The CDR3 coding sequence is TGTGCCAGCAGCTCCAGACAGGGGGAAGTCGGTGTTACGCAGTATTTT. Residues: CASSSRQGEVGVTQYF.

V is TRBV5-1 and J is TRBJ1-3; D not resolved. Trimming took 4 bases from V and 0 from J, leaving 14 bases between them. The CDR3 has 16 residues. CDR1 SGHRS and CDR2 YFSETQ come from the germline V gene. The CDR3 sequence: CASSLGQALSGNTIYF. The CDR3, as DNA: TGCGCCAGCAGCCTTGGGCAGGCTCTCTCTGGAAACACCATATATTTT.

The chain links TRBV29-1 to TRBJ2-2; possibly TRBD1 for D (6 bases). Trimming took 6 bases from V and 6 from J, leaving 8 bases between them. Germline V lookup: CDR1 SQVTM, CDR2 ANQGSEA. The CDR3 runs to 11 residues. CDR3 amino acids: CSVRTAGELFF. Written as DNA, the CDR3 is TGCAGCGTGCGGACAGCCGGGGAGCTGTTTTTT.

This clone turned up a few times. The chain employs TRBV9 and TRBJ2-2; 10 nucleotides line up with TRBD2. Per the germline V gene, CDR1 is SGDLS and CDR2 is YYNGEE. Trimming cost V 0 bases and J 6 bases; bases outside gene matches: 2. CDR3 length: 15 residues. The CDR3 bases are TGTGCCAGCAGCGTAGTGAGCGGGGGGGCCGGGGAGCTGTTTTTT. Protein: CASSVVSGGAGELFF.

In nucleotides, the CDR3 is TGTGCCAGCTCACCTGGACAGGTTAATCAGCCCCAGCATTTT. This codes for CASSPGQVNQPQHF. The gene calls are TRBV18 and TRBJ1-5; 7 bases are shared with TRBD1. Per germline, CDR1 KGHSH and CDR2 LQKENI. The J segment lost 4 bases and the V segment lost 3 bases, leaving 3 bases of the junction unmatched. The CDR3 runs to 14 residues.

The count of this clone is one. V gene TRBV5-4 combines with J gene TRBJ2-3; TRBD2 matches 7 bases. Unmatched junction bases numbered 7, after V lost 1 base and J lost 5 bases. Germline V CDR1 and CDR2: SGHNT, YYREEE (reference sequence). CDR3 length: 15 amino acids. CDR3 nucleotides: TGTGCCAGCAGCTTGATACTAGCGTCGAGAGATACGCAGTATTTT. It yields the protein CASSLILASRDTQYF. Filled out from reference TRBV5-4 and TRBJ2-3, the complete variable domain reads ETGVTQSPTHLIKTRGQQVTLRCSSQSGHNTVSWYQQALGQGPQFIFQYYREEENGRGNFPPRFSGLQFPNYSSELNVNALELDDSALYLCASSLILASRDTQYFGPGTRLTVL.

The J gene is TRBJ2-1, the V gene TRBV5-4; TRBD2 matches at 10 bases. V shed 4 bases, J shed 3 bases, and the junction held 7 bases outside the gene matches. CDR3 size: 16 residues. Germline V gene data show CDR1 as SGHNT and CDR2 as YYREEE (reference sequence). The CDR3 region is CASSPELAGFYNEQFF. The CDR3 nucleotides are TGTGCCAGCAGCCCTGAACTAGCGGGGTTCTACAATGAGCAGTTCTTC. The whole variable domain, filled in from reference TRBV5-4 and TRBJ2-1, reads ETGVTQSPTHLIKTRGQQVTLRCSSQSGHNTVSWYQQALGQGPQFIFQYYREEENGRGNFPPRFSGLQFPNYSSELNVNALELDDSALYLCASSPELAGFYNEQFFGPGTRLTVL.

This chain connects TRBV27 to TRBJ2-7; 12 bases map to TRBD2. The CDR3 has 15 residues. Losses at the gene ends were 5 bases for V and 6 bases for J; bases not matched to a gene: 8. Germline assignment: CDR1 MNHEY and CDR2 SMNVEV (reference sequence). The DNA of the CDR3 is TGTGCCAGCAGTCGATTTACTAGCGGGGGGACCGAGCAGTACTTC. This encodes CASSRFTSGGTEQYF.

The chain joins TRBV28 to TRBJ1-2; no clear D gene. V shed 4 bases and J shed 1 base, with 10 bases lying between them. This CDR3 is built from 14 residues. The germline V gene has CDR1 MDHEN and CDR2 SYDVKM. This CDR3 reads CASSSLGYNYGYTF. In DNA form, the CDR3 reads TGTGCCAGCAGTTCCCTCGGGTATAACTATGGCTACACCTTC.

This clone is a singleton in its sample. This chain connects TRBV10-3 to TRBJ2-5; 7 nucleotides match TRBD1. The CDR3 is 16 residues long. Per germline, CDR1 ENHRY and CDR2 SYGVKD. Germline trimming cut 3 bases from V and 1 base from J; bases unmatched to any gene: 8. For the CDR3, the DNA is TGTGCCATCAGTGAACCAGGCCAGGGGGTCCAAGAGACCCAGTACTTC. Translated, it gives CAISEPGQGVQETQYF.

The rearrangement links TRBV19 to TRBJ1-4, with D uncertain. Trimming took off 6 bases at V and 4 bases at J, with 18 bases between the two ends. The CDR3 is 16 residues long. In germline, CDR1 is LNHDA, CDR2 SQIVND (reference sequence). The CDR3 loop is CASRVNYAGYNEKLFF. CDR3 coding DNA: TGTGCCAGTAGAGTGAATTATGCGGGATATAATGAAAAACTGTTTTTT.

V is TRBV6-5 and J is TRBJ1-4, with a tentative D call TRBD1 (5 bases). The CDR3 contains 15 residues. The germline V and J ends were trimmed by 0 bases and 7 bases, with 12 bases remaining between them. From germline, CDR1 is MNHEY and CDR2 SVGAGI. CDR3 region: CASSYSIGEVEKLFF. The DNA for the CDR3 is TGTGCCAGCAGTTACTCGATAGGGGAGGTTGAAAAACTGTTTTTT.

In nucleotides, the CDR3 is TGTGCCAGCAGCTTCGACAGGGCGAACGGCTACACCTTC. The encoded protein is CASSFDRANGYTF. V and J are TRBV7-9 and TRBJ1-2; TRBD1 matches 7 bases. CDR3 length equals 13 residues. Germline CDR1 reads SEHNR; CDR2 reads FQNEAQ (reference sequence). Germline trimming cut 3 bases from V and 8 bases from J; bases unmatched to any gene: 6.

Only one count was recorded for this clone. The chain couples TRBV9 to TRBJ1-2; 7 nucleotides line up with TRBD1. The CDR3 spans 15 residues. Germline V gene lookup returns CDR1 SGDLS and CDR2 YYNGEE. Losses at the gene ends were 4 bases for V and 2 bases for J; bases not matched to a gene: 8. Here the CDR3 reads CASSPSLQGNYGYTF. The CDR3 DNA reads TGTGCCAGCAGCCCTTCCTTACAGGGGAACTATGGCTACACCTTC.

This chain connects TRBV7-2 to TRBJ1-4; D uncertain. This CDR3 has 14 residues. Trimming stripped 5 bases from V and 4 bases from J, with 11 bases between. Germline CDR1 reads SGHTA; CDR2 reads FQGNSA. The CDR3 sequence: CASSPNSLNEKLFF. CDR3 DNA sequence: TGTGCCAGCAGCCCCAACAGCCTTAATGAAAAACTGTTTTTT.

The rearrangement joins TRBV25-1 to TRBJ1-1; no clear D gene. V gave up 4 bases and J gave up 3 bases, with 12 bases separating them. The CDR3 covers 14 residues. The germline CDR1 and CDR2 sequences are MGHDK and SYGVNS. As DNA, the CDR3 is TGTGCCAGCAGTGGGCAGGAATGGTACACTGAAGCTTTCTTT. Protein sequence: CASSGQEWYTEAFF.

The rearrangement joins TRBV19 to TRBJ2-5, with D possibly being TRBD2 (5 bases). Germline CDR1 is LNHDA and CDR2 is SQIVND (reference sequence). Trimming took 1 base from V and 11 from J, leaving 14 bases between them. The CDR3 consists of 13 residues. The CDR3 bases are TGTGCCAGTAGTATAGGGGGAACTGGGGAGCAGTACTTC. Translated, it gives CASSIGGTGEQYF. Based on the CDR3 plus reference TRBV19 and TRBJ2-5, the full variable domain is DGGITQSPKYLFRKEGQNVTLSCEQNLNHDAMYWYRQDPGQGLRLIYYSQIVNDFQKGDIAEGYSVSREKKESFPLTVTSAQKNPTAFYLCASSIGGTGEQYFGPGTRLLVL.

The chain couples TRBV10-3 to TRBJ1-3, with a weak D call TRBD1 (5 bases). Germline V gene sequence: CDR1 ENHRY, CDR2 SYGVKD. The CDR3 consists of 14 residues. With 3 bases removed from V and 1 base from J, the gap between germline ends came to 7 bases. The chain's CDR3 is CAISDPGSGNTIYF. The CDR3 region has the DNA TGTGCCATCAGTGACCCAGGGTCTGGAAACACCATATATTTT.

This chain links TRBV4-2 with TRBJ1-2, with 9 bases fitting TRBD1. The germline V gene encodes CDR1 LGHNA and CDR2 YNFKEQ. The V and J ends lost 2 bases and 4 bases, in that order; junction bases with no gene match: 11. The CDR3 has 17 amino acids. The DNA for the CDR3 is TGTGCCAGCAGCCAAACGGGACAGGGTATGGTGGTCTATGGCTACACCTTC. Residues: CASSQTGQGMVVYGYTF.

The chain links TRBV7-8 to TRBJ1-2, with 8 bases that match TRBD1. The junction had 1 base not matched to a gene; V was cut back by 1 base and J by 0 bases. This CDR3 contains 15 residues. Germline CDR1 and CDR2: SGHVS and FQNEAQ. For the CDR3, the DNA is TGTGCCAGCAGCTTAGGGGACAGGCCTAACTATGGCTACACCTTC. The encoded protein is CASSLGDRPNYGYTF.

This clone was counted a few times. The chain carries TRBV6-6 and TRBJ1-5; 7 nucleotides align to TRBD1. Looked up from germline, CDR1 is MNHNY and CDR2 is SVGAGI (reference sequence). V gave up 8 bases and J gave up 2 bases; unmatched junction bases: 9. This CDR3 has 15 amino acids. CDR3 residues: CASGVQGQGNQPQHF. CDR3 coding DNA: TGTGCCAGCGGGGTACAGGGGCAAGGCAATCAGCCCCAGCATTTT.

This clone appeared a few times. The V and J genes are TRBV4-3 and TRBJ1-4; D ambiguous. The CDR3 is 14 residues long. The V gene lost 1 base and the J gene lost 0 bases, with 3 bases spanning the gap. CDR1 is LGHNA, CDR2 YSLEER, per germline. The CDR3 loop reads CASSQAATNEKLFF. The CDR3 coding sequence is TGCGCCAGCAGCCAAGCGGCAACTAATGAAAAACTGTTTTTT.

The V call is TRBV5-1, the J call TRBJ2-5; D unclear. The CDR3 has 14 amino acids. The germline V gene has CDR1 SGHRS and CDR2 YFSETQ. V was clipped by 1 base and J by 0 bases, with 7 bases between them. The CDR3 spells CASSLPLDQETQYF. CDR3 sequence (DNA): TGCGCCAGCAGCTTGCCCCTCGACCAAGAGACCCAGTACTTC.

Notes on this clone: An end of the junction differs from the germline gene, which may be a read error. V and J are TRBV7-9 and TRBJ1-2; no reliable D call. CDR3 length: 12 residues. Germline loops: CDR1 SEHNR, CDR2 FQNEAQ (reference sequence). The CDR3 DNA sequence: TGTGCCAGCAGCTTTGATCGTGCGGGCTACCCCTTC. It is translated as CASSFDRAGYPF.

The genes are TRBV19 and TRBJ1-2, with TRBD1 matching over 9 bases. Germline values: CDR1 LNHDA, CDR2 SQIVND (reference sequence). CDR3 size: 15 residues. Trimming at V came to 5 bases and at J to 6 bases, leaving 10 bases not matched to a gene. The CDR3 region is CASSVNRGPFDGYTF. The CDR3 coding sequence is TGTGCCAGTAGTGTGAACAGGGGGCCCTTTGATGGCTACACCTTC.

This chain links TRBV4-3 with TRBJ2-4; 13 nucleotides align to TRBD2. Germline trimming cut 0 bases from V and 4 bases from J; bases unmatched to any gene: 12. Germline V gene lookup returns CDR1 LGHNA and CDR2 YSLEER. This CDR3 is 20 amino acids long. CDR3 residues: CASSQEAGSGLAGFKNIQYF. The DNA of the CDR3 is TGCGCCAGCAGCCAAGAAGCGGGCTCGGGACTAGCGGGATTTAAAAACATTCAGTACTTC.

Only one count was recorded for this clone. V is TRBV4-3 and J is TRBJ2-5; tentatively, D is TRBD2 (7 bases). The CDR3 totals 15 residues. Per the germline V gene, CDR1 is LGHNA and CDR2 is YSLEER. The V end lost 1 base, the J end lost 5 bases, and 14 bases lay between the germline ends. For the CDR3, the DNA is TGCGCCAGCAGCCAAGGTCGGGGGGCTCGTGAGACCCAGTACTTC. Translating gives CASSQGRGARETQYF.

The rearrangement links TRBV7-2 to TRBJ2-6, with D unclear. The CDR3 spans 17 residues. Germline CDR1 and CDR2: SGHTA and FQGNSA. Trimming removed 2 bases at V and 0 bases at J, with 11 bases between. The CDR3, as DNA: TGTGCCAGCAGCTTATTGGTCTCAGGCTCTGGGGCCAACGTCCTGACTTTC. Its translation is CASSLLVSGSGANVLTF.

The CDR3 sequence: CASSPGQGHTEAFF. The CDR3 nucleotides read TGTGCCAGCAGCCCGGGACAGGGACACACTGAAGCTTTCTTT. The rearrangement uses TRBV14 and TRBJ1-1; 9 nucleotides match TRBD1. The CDR3 is 14 amino acids. CDR1 and CDR2 (germline): SGHDN, FVKESK. V lost 4 bases to trimming and J lost 3 bases; unmatched junction nucleotides: 3. The full variable domain, in which reference TRBV14 and TRBJ1-1 provide the parts outside the CDR3, is EAGVTQFPSHSVIEKGQTVTLRCDPISGHDNLYWYRRVMGKEIKFLLHFVKESKQDESGMPNNRFLAERTGGTYSTLKVQPAELEDSGVYFCASSPGQGHTEAFFGQGTRLTVV.